This is a list of T cell receptor beta chains from one sample in a study of T cells in Graves' hyperthyroidism and ophthalmopathy. Each CDR3 protein is one row after TCRdb ran MiXCR on the multiplex PCR reads. The sample consists of about 290,000 distinct CDR3 sequences, approximately 14% of them appearing once. Material for sequencing was blood. The receptors shown here come from a woman aged 45-65 years with Graves' hyperthyroidism that later progressed to Graves' ophthalmopathy. Each CDR3 is given with its conserved first and last residue. A D gene is named only where the DNA matches it firmly. The size field is filled for only some rows; it gives once, few, many or a size class.

J	V	D	size	DNA	CDR3
TRBJ2-7	TRBV28	.	many	TGTGCCAGCAGTAGTGAGCCCTCCGAGCAGTACTTC	CASSSEPSEQYF
TRBJ2-1	TRBV20-1	TRBD2	many	TGCAGCGGGCTAGCTCTAGCGGGATCTGAGCAGTTCTTC	CSGLALAGSEQFF
TRBJ2-7	TRBV20-1	.	many	TGCAGTGCCCCCAGACAGTACTACGAGCAGTACTTC	CSAPRQYYEQYF
TRBJ2-1	TRBV5-5	TRBD1	many	TGTGCCAGCAGCCCCGGGGACAGGGCCTACAATGAGCAGTTCTTC	CASSPGDRAYNEQFF
TRBJ2-7	TRBV6-6	TRBD1	many	TGTGCCAGCAGTTACTCTAGAGGACAGGGACTCTCCTACGAGCAGTACTTC	CASSYSRGQGLSYEQYF
TRBJ2-4	TRBV5-1	TRBD2	many	TGCGCCAGCAGCCGAGGACTAGACCCTTCCAAAAACATTCAGTACTTC	CASSRGLDPSKNIQYF
TRBJ1-6	TRBV25-1	.	.	TGTGCCAGCAGTGAATCCGGACTGGCGAATTCACCCCTCCACTTT	CASSESGLANSPLHF
TRBJ1-5	TRBV24-1	.	few	TGTGCCACCAGTGAGGGGGGGAGCAATCAGCCCCAGCATTTT	CATSEGGSNQPQHF
TRBJ2-1	TRBV6-5	.	many	TGTGCCAGCAGTTACTCGATCGGGAGATCCTACAATGAGCAGTTCTTC	CASSYSIGRSYNEQFF
TRBJ1-2	TRBV2	.	many	TGTGCCAGCAGTGAAAGACGGCCGGGAGGTGGCTACACCTTC	CASSERRPGGGYTF
TRBJ1-2	TRBV30	TRBD1	many	TGTGCCTGGAGTCTTGGACAGGGGGCTATGGAAGGCTACACCTTC	CAWSLGQGAMEGYTF
TRBJ1-2	TRBV20-1	.	.	TGCAGTGCTGTCCCGCTAGGGGGGTTCTACACCTTC	CSAVPLGGFYTF
TRBJ2-1	TRBV7-3	.	many	TGTGCCAGCAGCACGATCCGGGACCCGACACACGAGCAGTTCTTC	CASSTIRDPTHEQFF
TRBJ1-2	TRBV6-1	TRBD1	many	TGTGCCAGCAGTTCGGCAGGGGGCGCGTCCTATGGCTACACCTTC	CASSSAGGASYGYTF
TRBJ2-7	TRBV28	TRBD2	few	TGTGCCAGCACCAAATTTGGACTAGAGTACGAGCAGTACTTC	CASTKFGLEYEQYF
TRBJ2-7	TRBV20-1	.	many	TGCAGTGCTAGAGATCGCAGAGGGGGGACTACCTACGAGCAGTACTTC	CSARDRRGGTTYEQYF
TRBJ2-1	TRBV27	.	many	TGTGCCAGCAGTTTGCCCCGCCTGGACGACCGGTATGGAAGCTCCTACAATGAGCAGTTCTTC	CASSLPRLDDRYGSSYNEQFF
TRBJ1-2	TRBV5-1	.	.	TGCGCCAGCAGATTTGAAGGGAAAGGCTACACCTTC	CASRFEGKGYTF
TRBJ2-1	TRBV20-1	.	many	TGCAGTGCTGGAAAGGGGGGTAGCTCCTACAATGAGCAGTTCTTC	CSAGKGGSSYNEQFF
TRBJ2-2	TRBV28	.	many	TGTGCCAGCAGTTCCCTGACCGGGGAGCTGTTTTTT	CASSSLTGELFF
TRBJ1-4	TRBV6-1	TRBD1	few	TGTGCCAGCAGTGGGACAGGGGGCGGTTGGTCCGAAAAACTGTTTTTT	CASSGTGGGWSEKLFF
TRBJ2-7	TRBV20-1	TRBD2	many	TGCAGTGCTGGGGCTCAGCGGGGTTCCTACGAGCAGTACTTC	CSAGAQRGSYEQYF
TRBJ1-2	TRBV14	.	.	TGTGCCAGCAGCCAGAATACAGGGAACTTTAACTATGGCTACACCTTC	CASSQNTGNFNYGYTF
TRBJ2-3	TRBV27	.	many	TGTGCCAGCAGTTTATCATTCCTGGGACTGTCCACAGATACGCAGTATTTT	CASSLSFLGLSTDTQYF
TRBJ1-1	TRBV20-1	TRBD1	many	TGCAGTGCGACAGCAGGGGGCTTCACTGAAGCTTTCTTT	CSATAGGFTEAFF
TRBJ2-1	TRBV7-9	.	many	TGTGCCAGCAGCTTAGCCAACAGCTACAATGAGCAGTTCTTC	CASSLANSYNEQFF
TRBJ1-2	TRBV20-1	.	many	TGCAGTGCTGGTTTAATCGGGGTTGAGGATCTTAATGGCTACACCTTC	CSAGLIGVEDLNGYTF
TRBJ1-1	TRBV2	.	many	TGTGCCAGCAGTGAAGAGGGGAACACTGAAGCTTTCTTT	CASSEEGNTEAFF
TRBJ2-1	TRBV20-1	TRBD2	many	TGCAGTGCTAGTGAACTAGCGGGAGTGGGGTCCTACAATGAGCAGTTCTTC	CSASELAGVGSYNEQFF
TRBJ1-6	TRBV6-5	TRBD1	many	TGTGCCAGCAGTCCTGTACCGGGACAGGGGAATTCACCCCTCCACTTT	CASSPVPGQGNSPLHF
TRBJ2-1	TRBV7-9	TRBD1	many	TGTGCCAGCAGCCCGTCAGGGGGACAGCTAAATGAGCAGTTCTTC	CASSPSGGQLNEQFF
TRBJ1-6	TRBV12-3/TRBV12-4	.	many	TGTGCCAGCAGTATCTCCCCTGCCAATTCACCCCTCCACTTT	CASSISPANSPLHF
TRBJ2-3	TRBV18	TRBD1	.	TGTGCCACCTCTCTGCGGGACAGGAACACAGATACGCAGTATTTT	CATSLRDRNTDTQYF
TRBJ2-1	TRBV7-2	TRBD2	.	TGTGCCAGCAGCTTAGTTCGCGGGAGGGGCGCTGAGCAGTTCTTC	CASSLVRGRGAEQFF
TRBJ1-6	TRBV28	.	.	TGTGCCAGCAGTTTGTCGGCAGAGTACTCCTATAATTCACCCCTCCACTTT	CASSLSAEYSYNSPLHF
TRBJ1-4	TRBV27	.	many	TGTGCCAGCAGTTTGGTCTTGGACTTCCATAATGAAAAACTGTTTTTT	CASSLVLDFHNEKLFF
TRBJ2-7	TRBV9	.	many	TGTGCCAGCAGCACAGACGCCGCCTCGGGATACGAGCAGTACTTC	CASSTDAASGYEQYF
TRBJ2-7	TRBV10-3	.	many	TGTGCCATCAGTGGACCCCGAGGGACTCCGGATGGGGGGCAGTACTTC	CAISGPRGTPDGGQYF
TRBJ2-1	TRBV13	TRBD2	.	TGTGCCAGCAGTTCTTCTTATAGCGGGTTGTACAATGAGCAGTTCTTC	CASSSSYSGLYNEQFF
TRBJ2-5	TRBV18	.	.	TGTGCCAGCTCACCAGTCCAGGGCGGCTCTCAAGAGACCCAGTACTTC	CASSPVQGGSQETQYF
TRBJ2-2	TRBV7-8	TRBD1	many	TGTGCCAGCAGCACGCGACAGGGGGCTTTGAACACCGGGGAGCTGTTTTTT	CASSTRQGALNTGELFF
TRBJ1-1	TRBV7-3	.	many	TGTGCCAGCAGCATAGGCCCAGGGAACACTGAAGCTTTCTTT	CASSIGPGNTEAFF
TRBJ1-2	TRBV20-1	TRBD1	many	TGCAGTGCTAGGGGACAGGGGGTCGGGGATGGCTACACCTTC	CSARGQGVGDGYTF
TRBJ2-3	TRBV15	TRBD2	.	TGTGCCACCAGCAGAGGACTAGCGGGAAGCACAGATACGCAGTATTTT	CATSRGLAGSTDTQYF
TRBJ1-5	TRBV28	.	many	TGTGCCAGCAGTTTATACGGTCGGAGGGCTCAGCCCCAGCATTTT	CASSLYGRRAQPQHF
TRBJ1-4	TRBV20-1	.	once	TGCAGTGCTAGTCCCTTCGTGGGAGCAACTAATGAAAAACTGTTTTTT	CSASPFVGATNEKLFF
TRBJ1-1	TRBV18	.	many	TGTGCCAGCTCACCCCCTGTGGGGGGCGAGGGGGAAGCTTTCTTT	CASSPPVGGEGEAFF
TRBJ2-7	TRBV6-6	TRBD1	many	TGTGCCAGCAGTTATTCGGACAGGGCGGGTAACGAGCAGTACTTC	CASSYSDRAGNEQYF
TRBJ2-7	TRBV28	.	many	TGTGCCAGCAGTGAGGGGATGAGGGGCTACGAGCAGTACTTC	CASSEGMRGYEQYF
TRBJ2-7	TRBV6-1	.	few	TGTGCCAGCACCGGGTTGGGCTACGAGCAGTACTTC	CASTGLGYEQYF
TRBJ2-1	TRBV5-1	TRBD1	many	TGCGCCAGCAGCTTAATGCCAGGGGGCTCCTACAATGAGCAGTTCTTC	CASSLMPGGSYNEQFF
TRBJ1-2	TRBV4-1	.	few	TGCGCCGCCAGCAGCCCCCCAGGATTTACAGTCTATGGCTACACCTTC	CAASSPPGFTVYGYTF
TRBJ2-6	TRBV5-1	.	.	TGCGCCAGCAGCTTCTCGGGACTGAGCTCTGGGGCCAACGTCCTGACTTTC	CASSFSGLSSGANVLTF